This T cell receptor beta chain was obtained from a study of neurological immune-mediated disorders. Study overall: Secondary progressive cases numbered 3 among the roughly 35 multiple sclerosis patients, while the other 31 were relapsing-remitting. Findings of the study overall: One cluster of related CDR3 sequences contained, by phylogenetic grouping, the repertoires of 18 of 34 multiple sclerosis patients and formed a possible signature.

TCRdb passed the 5' RACE reads through MiXCR, listing each CDR3 protein once. The data show roughly 50,000 distinct CDR3 sequences, with 4.5% seen just once and 5.7% held by the top ten. Where libraries were unsorted, they were derived from 2 million PBMCs stored at -80 degrees C. This clonotype has a handful of counts. Its target is not known. Per the germline V gene, CDR1 is SGHRS and CDR2 is YFSETQ. CDR3 length equals 13 residues. V was shortened by 4 bases and J by 2 bases, with 8 bases between the two germline ends. This chain links TRBV5-1 with TRBJ2-3; D unclear. The sequenced sample consisted of PBMCs. This TCR came from an older woman with multiple sclerosis. In nucleotides, the CDR3 is TGCGCCAGCAGCACCGACGACACAGATACGCAGTATTTT. It encodes CASSTDDTDTQYF. The complete variable domain, with remaining parts taken from reference TRBV5-1 and TRBJ2-3, reads KAGVTQTPRYLIKTRGQQVTLSCSPISGHRSVSWYQQTPGQGLQFLFEYFSETQRNKGNFPGRFSGRQFSNSRSEMNVSTLELGDSALYLCASSTDDTDTQYFGPGTRLTVL.